The 18 T cell receptor beta chains below were found in one sample sequenced in a study of blood T cell repertoires in COVID-19. Generated by immunoSEQ multiplex PCR, the TCRdb table keeps only in-frame clones and is missing some. The sample has around 120,000 clones, about 80% seen once. Specimen: peripheral blood. The origin of the receptors is a human donor in a cohort sampled during active COVID-19.

This chain links TRBV19 with TRBJ1-1; no clear D gene. Germline-derived CDR1 and CDR2 are LNHDA and SQIVND (reference sequence). The ends were cut back, 3 bases at V and 6 bases at J, with 14 bases in the middle. The CDR3 is 14 residues long. The CDR3 protein is CASSIAEGVSEAFF. In DNA, the CDR3 is TGTGCCAGTAGTATCGCGGAGGGAGTGTCTGAAGCTTTCTTT.

This chain uses TRBV10-3 with TRBJ2-3, with 7 positions matching TRBD2. With 3 bases clipped from V and 3 bases from J, the junction kept 12 bases outside the gene matches. Germline CDR1 ENHRY, CDR2 SYGVKD. This CDR3 contains 17 residues. CDR3 region: CAISDSGKTIITDTQYF. The CDR3 DNA reads TGTGCCATCAGTGACAGCGGGAAAACAATAATTACAGATACGCAGTATTTT.

V gene TRBV11-2 combines with J gene TRBJ2-1; D possibly corresponds to TRBD1 (5 bases). The germline V gene encodes CDR1 SGHAT and CDR2 FQNNGV. CDR3 length: 16 residues. With 5 bases removed from V and 2 bases from J, the gap between germline ends came to 16 bases. CDR3 bases: TGTGCCAGCAGCCCCAGAGGCAGGGTCCCCTACAATGAGCAGTTCTTC. The encoded protein is CASSPRGRVPYNEQFF.

This chain joins TRBV7-3 and TRBJ2-3; D perhaps matches TRBD2 (6 bases). The V end was cut by 0 bases, the J end by 1 base, with 8 bases between. CDR1 SGHTA and CDR2 FQGTGA come from the germline V gene. CDR3 length equals 15 residues. The CDR3 protein is CASSLTTGGTDTQYF. Here the CDR3 DNA reads TGTGCCAGCAGCTTAACGACGGGGGGCACAGATACGCAGTATTTT.

In DNA, the CDR3 is TGTGCCAGCAGCTATGCGAAGAGGGGGGGTGAAAAACTGTTTTTT. Protein product: CASSYAKRGGEKLFF. This chain links TRBV5-6 with TRBJ1-4, with D possibly matching TRBD1 (6 bases). The ends were cut back, 3 bases at V and 7 bases at J, with 16 bases in the middle. Looked up from germline, CDR1 is SGHDT and CDR2 is YYEEEE. The CDR3 has 15 amino acids. Using reference TRBV5-6 and TRBJ1-4 for the parts outside the CDR3, the full variable domain is DAGVTQSPTHLIKTRGQQVTLRCSPKSGHDTVSWYQQALGQGPQFIFQYYEEEERQRGNFPDRFSGHQFPNYSSELNVNALLLGDSALYLCASSYAKRGGEKLFFGSGTQLSVL.

J is TRBJ2-3 and V is TRBV6-5; 12 bases align to TRBD1. The V segment lost 2 bases and the J segment 6 bases; nucleotides outside the gene matches: 3. The length of the CDR3 is 15 residues. In germline, CDR1 is MNHEY, CDR2 SVGAGI. The CDR3 DNA reads TGTGCCAGCAGTTACGGGACAGGGGGCATGGATACGCAGTATTTT. Translating it yields CASSYGTGGMDTQYF.

The CDR3 loop reads CAIGQAQETQYF. The CDR3 region has the DNA TGTGCCATTGGACAAGCCCAAGAGACCCAGTACTTC. The gene calls are TRBV10-3 and TRBJ2-5; the D gene is possibly TRBD1 (5 bases). Trimming took 9 bases from V and 1 from J, leaving 9 bases between them. The CDR3 sequence is 12 residues long. Germline CDR1 ENHRY, CDR2 SYGVKD.

The rearrangement joins TRBV15 to TRBJ2-5, with TRBD2 matching over 8 bases. Germline loops: CDR1 LNHNV, CDR2 YYDKDF (reference sequence). The CDR3 contains 17 residues. The V segment lost 2 bases and the J segment 10 bases; nucleotides outside the gene matches: 18. CDR3 sequence: CATSRFRSGGPASGQYF. CDR3 nucleotide sequence: TGTGCCACCAGCAGATTTCGGAGCGGGGGACCGGCCAGTGGCCAGTACTTC.

The gene calls are TRBV27 and TRBJ2-1; 10 bases are shared with TRBD2. CDR3 length: 15 amino acids. Germline V gene lookup returns CDR1 MNHEY and CDR2 SMNVEV (reference sequence). Losses at the gene ends were 4 bases for V and 6 bases for J; bases not matched to a gene: 6. In nucleotides, the CDR3 is TGTGCCAGCAGTTCAGCGGGAGGGCACATCAATGAGCAGTTCTTC. Translating gives CASSSAGGHINEQFF.

The CDR3 sequence: CASSPWGGNQPQHF. The CDR3 bases are TGTGCCAGCAGTCCTTGGGGGGGCAATCAGCCCCAGCATTTT. This chain joins TRBV28 and TRBJ1-5, with D tentatively TRBD1 (5 bases). The CDR3 length is 14 residues. V gave up 5 bases and J gave up 2 bases, with 10 bases separating them. From germline, CDR1 is MDHEN and CDR2 SYDVKM.

The V and J genes are TRBV6-1 and TRBJ2-3, with D possibly matching TRBD1 (6 bases). In germline, CDR1 is MNHNS, CDR2 SASEGT. This CDR3 has 16 amino acids. The ends were cut back, 3 bases at V and 2 bases at J, with 15 bases in the middle. The CDR3 nucleotides read TGTGCCAGCAGTGAGGTATGGGCAGGGGCCACAGATACGCAGTATTTT. Amino acid sequence: CASSEVWAGATDTQYF.

This clone was counted between two and nine times. This sequence joins TRBV5-1 and TRBJ2-3, with TRBD2 matching over 7 bases. The ends lost 5 bases at V and 1 base at J; junction bases unmatched: 1. The CDR3 is 13 amino acids. Germline lookup yields CDR1 SGHRS and CDR2 YFSETQ. The CDR3 DNA reads as TGCGCCAGCAGACGGGGGGGCACAGATACGCAGTATTTT. Its translation: CASRRGGTDTQYF.

This chain uses TRBV5-4 with TRBJ2-2; 10 bases line up with TRBD1. From germline, CDR1 is SGHNT and CDR2 YYREEE (reference sequence). V shed 2 bases and J 4 bases; nucleotides not matched to a gene: 11. CDR3 length: 18 residues. CDR3 bases: TGTGCCAGCAGCTTAATACGGCGGACAGGGGGGGTCACCGGGGAGCTGTTTTTT. This translates into CASSLIRRTGGVTGELFF. Combining the CDR3 with reference TRBV5-4 and TRBJ2-2 gives the whole variable domain ETGVTQSPTHLIKTRGQQVTLRCSSQSGHNTVSWYQQALGQGPQFIFQYYREEENGRGNFPPRFSGLQFPNYSSELNVNALELDDSALYLCASSLIRRTGGVTGELFFGEGSRLTVL.

The V call is TRBV29-1, the J call TRBJ1-2; unclear D gene. The CDR3 length is 11 residues. The germline V gene has CDR1 SQVTM and CDR2 ANQGSEA. V lost 4 bases and J 2 bases, leaving 5 bases between the germline ends. The CDR3 loop is CSVVQNYGYTF. The CDR3 DNA sequence: TGCAGCGTTGTGCAGAACTATGGCTACACCTTC.

The genes are TRBV20-1 and TRBJ2-7; no clear D. Between the trimmed V and J ends, which lost 3 bases and 6 bases, there was a span of 9 bases. The germline gives CDR1 DFQATT, CDR2 SNEGSKA (reference sequence). The CDR3 totals 11 residues. CDR3 coding DNA: TGCAGTGCTAGCGTAAAGCGCGAGCAGTACTTC. Amino acids: CSASVKREQYF.

In this sample, this clone turned up a few times. The chain joins TRBV5-5 to TRBJ2-3, with D unclear. The CDR3 has 17 residues. Germline CDR1 and CDR2: SGHKS and YYEKEE (reference sequence). V lost 2 bases to trimming and J lost 0 bases, with 16 bases between them. CDR3 sequence (DNA): TGTGCCAGCAGCTTTTTCATCGTGAGAACTAGCACAGATACGCAGTATTTT. It is translated as CASSFFIVRTSTDTQYF.

This chain links TRBV5-6 with TRBJ2-5; 9 bases fit TRBD1. CDR1 SGHDT and CDR2 YYEEEE come from the germline V gene. The CDR3 spans 15 residues. Trimming cost V 1 base and J 3 bases; bases outside gene matches: 4. The CDR3 coding sequence is TGTGCCAGCAGCTTGTACGACAGGGGGGAAGAGACCCAGTACTTC. Translating gives CASSLYDRGEETQYF.

V is TRBV7-3 and J is TRBJ1-2, with 10 bases aligning to TRBD1. V was clipped by 5 bases and J by 3 bases; unmatched bases: 3. CDR3 length: 14 amino acids. Germline CDR1 and CDR2: SGHTA and FQGTGA. CDR3 DNA sequence: TGTGCCAGCAGCCCCGGGACAGGGGACTATGGCTACACCTTC. Translation gives CASSPGTGDYGYTF.